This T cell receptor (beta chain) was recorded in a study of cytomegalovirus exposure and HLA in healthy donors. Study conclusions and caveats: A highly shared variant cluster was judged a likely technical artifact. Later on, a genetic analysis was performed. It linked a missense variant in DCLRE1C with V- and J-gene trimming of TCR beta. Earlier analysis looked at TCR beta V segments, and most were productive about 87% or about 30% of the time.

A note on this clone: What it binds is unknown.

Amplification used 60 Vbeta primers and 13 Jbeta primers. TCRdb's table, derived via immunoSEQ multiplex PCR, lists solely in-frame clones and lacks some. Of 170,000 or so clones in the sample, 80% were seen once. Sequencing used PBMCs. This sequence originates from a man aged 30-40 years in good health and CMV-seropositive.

Written as DNA, the CDR3 is TGCGCCAGCAGCTTGCACCGGGACAGGGGCTACGAGCAGTACTTC. Translation gives CASSLHRDRGYEQYF. This rearrangement joins TRBV5-1 to TRBJ2-7, with TRBD1 matching 10 bases. The germline CDR1 and CDR2 sequences are SGHRS and YFSETQ. There are 15 residues in the CDR3. V shed 1 base, J shed 3 bases, and the junction held 4 bases outside the gene matches. The variable domain in full, completed from reference TRBV5-1 and TRBJ2-7, reads KAGVTQTPRYLIKTRGQQVTLSCSPISGHRSVSWYQQTPGQGLQFLFEYFSETQRNKGNFPGRFSGRQFSNSRSEMNVSTLELGDSALYLCASSLHRDRGYEQYFGPGTRLTVT.